The 16 T cell receptor beta chains reported below all come from one sample, sequenced in a study of blood T cell repertoires in COVID-19. Using immunoSEQ multiplex PCR, the repertoire was profiled, and TCRdb retains in-frame clones only, with some absent. The data contain under 200,000 clones, approximately 90% of them singletons. Sample: peripheral blood. The receptor set was obtained from a man aged 50 to 60 with acute or convalescent COVID-19.

The chain links TRBV7-2 to TRBJ1-6, with D unresolved. The V gene's germline CDR1 is SGHTA and CDR2 FQGNSA. The CDR3 has 16 amino acids. V was shortened by 0 bases and J by 14 bases, with 20 bases between the two germline ends. CDR3 protein: CASSLASGRRPGSLHF. CDR3 sequence (DNA): TGTGCCAGCAGCTTAGCTTCTGGACGCAGGCCGGGGTCCCTCCACTTT.

The chain couples TRBV19 to TRBJ2-2; tentative D call: TRBD1 (5 bases). V shed 3 bases and J shed 1 base, with 6 bases lying between them. The CDR3 has 14 amino acids. Germline lookup yields CDR1 LNHDA and CDR2 SQIVND (reference sequence). Here the CDR3 reads CASSMTVNTGELFF. CDR3 sequence (DNA): TGTGCCAGTAGTATGACAGTGAACACCGGGGAGCTGTTTTTT.

V and J are TRBV2 and TRBJ1-3, with D possibly TRBD1 on 6 matching bases. Germline-derived CDR1 and CDR2 are SNHLY and FYNNEI. The CDR3 is 16 residues long. V was clipped by 8 bases and J by 0 bases, with 17 bases between them. The CDR3, as DNA: TGTGCCAGCCGGCCGGAACAGGGAAGCTCTGGAAACACCATATATTTT. The encoded protein is CASRPEQGSSGNTIYF. Filled out from reference TRBV2 and TRBJ1-3, the complete variable domain reads EPEVTQTPSHQVTQMGQEVILRCVPISNHLYFYWYRQILGQKVEFLVSFYNNEISEKSEIFDDQFSVERPDGSNFTLKIRSTKLEDSAMYFCASRPEQGSSGNTIYFGEGSWLTVV.

The rearrangement joins TRBV13 to TRBJ1-3, with D possibly being TRBD1 (6 bases). The CDR3 covers 15 residues. V lost 2 bases and J lost 0, with 8 bases in between. Germline V lookup: CDR1 PRHDT, CDR2 FYEKMQ (reference sequence). The CDR3 sequence is CASSLRGGSGNTIYF. In DNA form, the CDR3 reads TGTGCCAGCAGCTTAAGAGGGGGCTCTGGAAACACCATATATTTT.

The chain employs TRBV7-9 and TRBJ2-2, with 9 bases fitting TRBD2. The germline V gene encodes CDR1 SEHNR and CDR2 FQNEAQ (reference sequence). The CDR3 has 15 amino acids. J gave up 6 bases and V 5 bases, and 7 bases lay outside the gene matches. CDR3 sequence: CASSPGGLAAGELFF. The CDR3 coding sequence is TGTGCCAGCAGCCCAGGGGGACTAGCCGCCGGGGAGCTGTTTTTT.

This clone came up once. The rearrangement joins TRBV19 to TRBJ2-5, with 8 bases lining up with TRBD1. Looked up from germline, CDR1 is LNHDA and CDR2 is SQIVND (reference sequence). The CDR3 sequence is 13 residues long. After removal of 6 bases from V and 4 bases from J, the junction contained 4 bases not matched to a gene. In DNA, the CDR3 is TGTGCCAGTAGCCCGGACAGGGTAGAGACCCAGTACTTC. Residues: CASSPDRVETQYF.

The rearrangement joins TRBV28 to TRBJ2-2; 9 positions agree with TRBD1. CDR1 and CDR2 from the germline V gene are MDHEN and SYDVKM. The CDR3 has 17 amino acids. V gave up 5 bases and J gave up 1 base; unmatched junction bases: 8. CDR3 loop: CASSTDRGPLNTGELFF. The DNA of the CDR3 is TGTGCCAGCAGTACGGACAGGGGTCCCTTGAACACCGGGGAGCTGTTTTTT.

The rearrangement uses TRBV3-1 (or the pseudogene TRBV3-2) and TRBJ2-3, with D hard to call. V lost 1 base to trimming and J lost 2 bases, with 19 bases between them. Germline lookup yields CDR1 LGHDT and CDR2 YNNKEL (reference sequence). The CDR3 totals 18 residues. CDR3 amino acids: CASSQGSGWRRNTDTQYF. CDR3 in DNA: TGTGCCAGCAGCCAAGGTTCTGGGTGGCGGAGAAACACAGATACGCAGTATTTT.

V gene TRBV7-8 combines with J gene TRBJ1-6; D uncertain. The CDR3 sequence is 15 residues long. V shed 0 bases and J shed 4 bases, with 7 bases lying between them. Germline V gene lookup returns CDR1 SGHVS and CDR2 FQNEAQ. The CDR3 DNA reads TGTGCCAGCAGCTTAGCGCGGGCATATAATTCACCCCTCCACTTT. It codes for CASSLARAYNSPLHF.

The chain uses TRBV2 and TRBJ2-2; TRBD2 is a possible D gene (6 bases). The length of the CDR3 is 14 residues. Trimming shortened V by 7 bases and J by 0 bases, and 9 bases separated the two germline ends. Germline loops: CDR1 SNHLY, CDR2 FYNNEI. CDR3 coding DNA: TGTGCCAGCACAGCTAGCGCGAACACCGGGGAGCTGTTTTTT. Translated, it gives CASTASANTGELFF. Filled out from reference TRBV2 and TRBJ2-2, the complete variable domain reads EPEVTQTPSHQVTQMGQEVILRCVPISNHLYFYWYRQILGQKVEFLVSFYNNEISEKSEIFDDQFSVERPDGSNFTLKIRSTKLEDSAMYFCASTASANTGELFFGEGSRLTVL.

This chain joins TRBV5-1 and TRBJ2-2; the match to TRBD2 covers 8 bases. The CDR3 extends over 15 amino acids. Trimming at V came to 4 bases and at J to 4 bases, leaving 6 bases not matched to a gene. In germline, CDR1 is SGHRS, CDR2 YFSETQ. CDR3 sequence: CASSEKRGGTGELFF. The CDR3 DNA sequence: TGCGCCAGCAGCGAAAAACGGGGGGGCACCGGGGAGCTGTTTTTT.

This chain links TRBV28 with TRBJ1-2, with D possibly being TRBD1 (6 bases). V was trimmed by 2 bases and J by 6 bases, leaving 13 bases between them. The CDR3 covers 14 residues. The V gene's germline CDR1 is MDHEN and CDR2 SYDVKM. CDR3 DNA sequence: TGTGCCAGCAGTTTAACCGGACAGAACAATGGCTACACCTTC. This translates into CASSLTGQNNGYTF.

The chain combines TRBV28 with TRBJ1-1; the D gene is possibly TRBD1 (6 bases). The CDR3 is made up of 21 amino acids. Germline V gene data show CDR1 as MDHEN and CDR2 as SYDVKM. Trimming removed 4 bases from V and 0 bases from J, with 30 bases in between. The CDR3 coding sequence is TGTGCCAGCAGTTCACTCGACAGGAAGGCCCCGAGCCGTCGATTGAACACTGAAGCTTTCTTT. Residues: CASSSLDRKAPSRRLNTEAFF.

The V gene is TRBV6-1, the J gene TRBJ1-5; 7 nucleotides align to TRBD1. CDR1 and CDR2 from the germline V gene are MNHNS and SASEGT. V shed 7 bases, J shed 3 bases, and the junction held 9 bases outside the gene matches. CDR3 length equals 15 residues. CDR3 loop: CASTPTGSDNQPQHF. CDR3 in DNA: TGTGCCAGCACCCCGACAGGGAGTGACAATCAGCCCCAGCATTTT.

The CDR3 region is CSVARGSGYEQYF. The CDR3 DNA follows: TGCAGCGTCGCCAGGGGTTCTGGCTACGAGCAGTACTTC. The chain is built from TRBV29-1 and TRBJ2-7, with D possibly being TRBD1 (6 bases). V was pared by 6 bases and J by 3 bases, with 15 bases between. The CDR3 consists of 13 residues. Germline-derived CDR1 and CDR2 are SQVTM and ANQGSEA.

This chain links TRBV10-2 with TRBJ1-1, with 7 bases that match TRBD1. Trimming cost V 4 bases and J 11 bases; bases outside gene matches: 4. Germline V gene lookup returns CDR1 WSHSY and CDR2 SAAADI. The length of the CDR3 is 11 residues. The CDR3 coding sequence is TGCGCCAGCAGTGCGGGCAGGGGGGCTTTCTTT. This encodes CASSAGRGAFF.